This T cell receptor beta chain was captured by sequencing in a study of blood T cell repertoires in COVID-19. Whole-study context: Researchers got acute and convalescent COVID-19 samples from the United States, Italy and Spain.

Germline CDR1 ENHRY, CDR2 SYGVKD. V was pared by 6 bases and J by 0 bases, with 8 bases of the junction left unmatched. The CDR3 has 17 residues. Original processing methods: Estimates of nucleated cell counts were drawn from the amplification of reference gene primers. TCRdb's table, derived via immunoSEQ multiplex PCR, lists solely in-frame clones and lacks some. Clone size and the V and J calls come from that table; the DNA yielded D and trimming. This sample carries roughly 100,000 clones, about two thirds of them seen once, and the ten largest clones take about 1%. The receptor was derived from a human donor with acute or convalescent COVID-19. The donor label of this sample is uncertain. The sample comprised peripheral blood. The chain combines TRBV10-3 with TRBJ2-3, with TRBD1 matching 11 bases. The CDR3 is CAISQDRGLSSTDTQYF. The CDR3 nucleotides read TGTGCCATCAGCCAGGACAGGGGGCTTTCTAGCACAGATACGCAGTATTTT.